This is a list of T cell receptor beta chains from one sample in a study of shared clonotypes between healthy human individuals. The method was immunoSEQ multiplex PCR; TCRdb's version includes in-frame clones alone and lacks a portion of them. The sample lists millions of clones; 80% to 95% were seen once. Input material: naive CD4+ T cells from PBMCs. The source is a man in his late teens or twenties in good health. Some clones in this sample may be carry-over from other donors' samples. The CDR3 runs from the conserved cysteine through the conserved F or W. The D gene is left open where the match is weak. The size field is filled for only some rows; it gives once, few, many or a size class.

d_call,clone_size,v_call,j_call,cdr3_aa
-,-,TRBV4-1,TRBJ2-7,CASSRTRDWSSYEQYF
-,-,TRBV5-1,TRBJ2-1,CASSLSSYPYNEQFF
-,once,TRBV9,TRBJ2-3,CASSVRGSTDTQYF
-,-,TRBV7-8,TRBJ2-7,CASSLYVGVNEQYF
TRBD1,-,TRBV5-6,TRBJ1-4,CASSLGGDRGEKLFF
-,-,TRBV5-4,TRBJ1-3,CASSLVTANSGNTIYF
TRBD1,-,TRBV5-1,TRBJ2-3,CASSLGDRPLRTDTQYF
TRBD1,once,TRBV19,TRBJ1-5,CASLRSGTGYYQPQHF
-,-,TRBV5-1,TRBJ2-3,CASSPTSASTDTQYF
-,-,TRBV6-1,TRBJ2-1,CASRGPHNEQFF
-,-,TRBV7-6,TRBJ1-5,CASSPEVGDRQPQHF
-,-,TRBV5-4,TRBJ2-2,CASSTRTAHTGELFF
-,-,TRBV5-1,TRBJ2-2,CASSPQGPNTGELFF
-,-,TRBV10-3,TRBJ2-7,CAISEGIPYEQYF
-,-,TRBV30,TRBJ1-1,CAWSLDTEAFF
-,-,TRBV28,TRBJ2-7,CASSLFPTSEQYF
-,-,TRBV6-1,TRBJ1-2,CASSKGNYGYTF
TRBD2,-,TRBV7-2,TRBJ2-3,CASSLSLAGTDTQYF
-,-,TRBV6-1,TRBJ1-1,CASSAPTGFWGTEAFF
-,once,TRBV9,TRBJ1-4,CASSVGIGDGVKLFF
TRBD1,-,TRBV5-1,TRBJ2-5,CASSLQGAGETQYF
TRBD2,once,TRBV9,TRBJ2-2,CASSLAGGPPGELFF
-,-,TRBV6-6,TRBJ2-7,CASRYGPAYEQYF
TRBD2,-,TRBV4-1,TRBJ2-1,CASSQDSGLTSTEQFF
-,-,TRBV5-4,TRBJ2-3,CASSLAWKTEALTDTQYF
-,-,TRBV7-9,TRBJ2-1,CASSLGPQGDEQFF
-,-,TRBV15,TRBJ1-5,CATSRGRNQPQHF
-,-,TRBV2,TRBJ2-3,CASRMNTDTQYF
TRBD1,few,TRBV2,TRBJ1-1,CASSERTGGTEAFF
TRBD1,-,TRBV18,TRBJ2-3,CASSPRTGGMYTQYF